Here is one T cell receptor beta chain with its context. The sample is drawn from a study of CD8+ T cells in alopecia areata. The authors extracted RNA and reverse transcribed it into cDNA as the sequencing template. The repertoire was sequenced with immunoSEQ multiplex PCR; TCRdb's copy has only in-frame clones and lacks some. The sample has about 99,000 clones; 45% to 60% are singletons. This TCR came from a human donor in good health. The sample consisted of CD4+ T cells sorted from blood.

The CDR3 here is CASSQEGRNIQYF. The CDR3 nucleotides read TGCGCCAGCAGCCAAGAGGGGAGAAACATTCAGTACTTC. The chain has TRBV4-1 and TRBJ2-4; maybe TRBD2 (5 bases). Looked up from germline, CDR1 is MGHRA and CDR2 is YSYEKL. This CDR3 is built from 13 residues. Between the trimmed V and J ends, which lost 0 bases and 6 bases, there was a span of 6 bases.